This entry lists 6 T cell receptor beta chains sequenced from one sample in a study of T cells in Graves' hyperthyroidism and ophthalmopathy. The investigators amplified TCR beta CDR3 regions from RNA transcripts. The study used the HTBI primer set for a first-round RT-PCR of the TCR CDR3. TCRdb reanalysed the multiplex PCR reads using MiXCR and keeps one entry per CDR3 protein. Among 400,000 or so distinct CDR3 sequences listed, around 15% were seen once. Sample: blood. Source of these receptors: a woman in her sixties with Graves' ophthalmopathy.

This clonotype was recorded many times. The chain employs TRBV28 and TRBJ2-4; D tentatively reads TRBD1 or TRBD2 (6 bases each). The V and J ends lost 3 bases and 11 bases respectively, with 17 bases between them. The CDR3 is 14 residues long. The germline CDR1 and CDR2 sequences are MDHEN and SYDVKM. CDR3 DNA sequence: TGTGCCAGCAGTTTCGGAGGAGGGGGGAAAGTTCAGTACTTC. Translating it yields CASSFGGGGKVQYF.

The sample holds many counts of this clonotype. This chain links TRBV5-1 with TRBJ2-2; tentatively, D is TRBD2 (6 bases). CDR3 length equals 16 residues. The germline V gene has CDR1 SGHRS and CDR2 YFSETQ. V was pared by 1 base and J by 0 bases, with 10 bases between. The CDR3, as DNA: TGCGCCAGCAGCTTGAACCTAGCGACGAACACCGGGGAGCTGTTTTTT. This gives the protein CASSLNLATNTGELFF.

This clonotype appeared many times. The rearrangement uses TRBV13 and TRBJ1-1; D remains unclear. The CDR3 runs to 13 residues. With 2 bases removed from V and 1 base from J, the gap between germline ends came to 5 bases. Germline V gene data show CDR1 as PRHDT and CDR2 as FYEKMQ (reference sequence). CDR3 sequence (DNA): TGTGCCAGCAGCTTATCCCAGAACACTGAAGCTTTCTTT. It yields the protein CASSLSQNTEAFF.

This clonotype showed up many times. This rearrangement joins TRBV5-1 to TRBJ2-1; D gene ambiguous. V lost 0 bases to trimming and J lost 7 bases, with 8 bases between them. CDR3 length: 13 residues. Germline CDR1 and CDR2: SGHRS and YFSETQ. CDR3 DNA sequence: TGCGCCAGCAGCTTGGGTCCGAGGAATGAGCAGTTCTTC. Encoded protein: CASSLGPRNEQFF.

This clonotype has only a few counts. The chain combines TRBV5-6 with TRBJ2-4, with 8 bases lining up with TRBD1. Germline V gives CDR1 SGHDT, CDR2 YYEEEE. Germline trimming cut 3 bases from V and 3 bases from J; bases unmatched to any gene: 5. This CDR3 has 15 amino acids. CDR3 nucleotides: TGTGCCAGCAGCTCCCCCGGGACAGGCAAAAACATTCAGTACTTC. As protein: CASSSPGTGKNIQYF.

This clonotype has ten or more counts. The J gene is TRBJ2-1, the V gene TRBV7-2, with a weak D call TRBD1 (6 bases). CDR1 and CDR2 from the germline V gene are SGHTA and FQGNSA. The CDR3 sequence is 15 residues long. V was trimmed by 5 bases and J by 0 bases, leaving 11 bases between them. CDR3 region: CASSDKQGSYNEQFF. DNA of the CDR3: TGTGCCAGCAGCGACAAACAGGGCTCCTACAATGAGCAGTTCTTC.